This T cell receptor beta chain was identified in a study of spatial heterogeneity in lung cancer. Study-wide findings and caveats: Resection blood, more than follow-up blood, showed ubiquitous expanded tumor TCRs.

On each TCR cDNA molecule, a unique molecular identifier was present. TCRdb called the 5' RACE reads again in MiXCR, with one record for every CDR3 protein. The sample consists of under 14,000 distinct CDR3 sequences, less than 7.5% of them appearing once. Time point denoted: sample taken at primary tumor resection. About 73 TRACERx patients with early, untreated non-small cell lung cancer donated samples. Unsorted tumor, nontumor lung tissue or cryopreserved PBMC supplied the whole RNA. This clonotype is judged medium-sized. Its antigen is currently unknown. The CDR3 covers 12 residues. Germline V lookup: CDR1 SEHNR, CDR2 FQNEAQ (reference sequence). Losses at the gene ends were 3 bases for V and 10 bases for J; bases not matched to a gene: 2.

Sample: PBMCs, taken at surgery. The chain joins TRBV7-9 to TRBJ1-4; 7 bases align to TRBD1. The source of this sequence is a male donor with early-stage non-small cell lung cancer. CDR3 region: CASSLDRRKLFF. DNA for the CDR3: TGTGCCAGCAGCTTGGACAGGAGAAAACTGTTTTTT.